This TCR beta chain was retrieved from a study of T-cell reconstitution after alpha-beta-depleted transplantation in children. Study outcomes and limitations: Expanded graft clones, several hundred of them, were reportedly the source of alpha-beta T cells about two months after transplant. From newly produced T cells came most of the T-cell counts and diversity one year after transplant. Surviving recipient cells, namely T cells and thymic progenitors, were the source of high day-60 TCRbeta diversity in some patients.

It was with unique molecular identifiers that the TCRbeta library was prepared. TCRdb passed the PCR reads through MiXCR, listing each CDR3 protein once. In the table there are roughly 400,000 distinct CDR3 sequences, 43% of which are singletons. This clonotype was observed at least ten times. Antigen: not known. V lost 5 bases to trimming and J lost 2 bases, with 27 bases between them. Germline V gene lookup returns CDR1 DFQATT and CDR2 SNEGSKA (reference sequence). This CDR3 region has 18 residues. Sample: PBMCs, taken before TCRalphabeta/CD19-depleted stem cell transplant. The rearrangement uses TRBV20-1 and TRBJ2-5, with D maybe TRBD2 (6 bases). This sequence was found in a girl aged 2-15 years with aplastic anemia, due to receive a stem cell transplant. The CDR3, as DNA: TGCAGTGCTCTCCGTTGGAGGGCTCCCGAAGAAATTCAAGAGACCCAGTACTTC. The encoded protein is CSALRWRAPEEIQETQYF.